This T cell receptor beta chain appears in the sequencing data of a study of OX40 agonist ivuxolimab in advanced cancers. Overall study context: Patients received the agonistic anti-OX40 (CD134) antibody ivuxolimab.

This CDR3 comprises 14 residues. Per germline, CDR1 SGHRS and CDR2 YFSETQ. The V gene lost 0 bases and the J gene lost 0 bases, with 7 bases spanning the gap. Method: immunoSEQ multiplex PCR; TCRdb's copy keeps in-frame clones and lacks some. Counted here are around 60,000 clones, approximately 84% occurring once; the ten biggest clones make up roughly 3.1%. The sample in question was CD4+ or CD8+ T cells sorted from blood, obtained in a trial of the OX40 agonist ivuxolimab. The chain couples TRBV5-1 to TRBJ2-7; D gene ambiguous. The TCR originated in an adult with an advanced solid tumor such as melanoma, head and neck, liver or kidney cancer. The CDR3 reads CASSLEFGSYEQYF. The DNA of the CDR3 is TGCGCCAGCAGCTTGGAATTTGGCTCCTACGAGCAGTACTTC.